This T cell receptor (beta chain) was sequenced in a study of OX40 agonist ivuxolimab in advanced cancers. Study information: The study treated patients with ivuxolimab, an agonistic anti-OX40 (CD134) antibody. Those enrolled were 82.7% male, with a mean age of approximately 60 years and ages from roughly 20 to 85.

Germline lookup yields CDR1 SGHDT and CDR2 YYEEEE. The CDR3 extends over 17 amino acids. V was shortened by 0 bases and J by 0 bases, with 15 bases between the two germline ends. A note on this clone: No antigen is known for it.

Generated by immunoSEQ multiplex PCR, the TCRdb table keeps only in-frame clones and is missing some. The top ten clones hold around 13% of a sample with about 70,000 clones, 85% to 90% of them seen once. The study, taken as a whole, reports: Antigen specificity was not determined for the expanded peripheral T cells.

This sample comprised CD4+ or CD8+ T cells sorted from blood, obtained in a trial of the OX40 agonist ivuxolimab. The gene calls are TRBV5-6 and TRBJ1-2, with D possibly matching TRBD1 (6 bases). The sequence was obtained from an adult with an advanced solid tumor such as melanoma, head and neck, liver or kidney cancer. The CDR3 loop reads CASSLEGGLSTNYGYTF. The CDR3 DNA follows: TGTGCCAGCAGCTTGGAGGGGGGCCTCTCCACTAACTATGGCTACACCTTC.